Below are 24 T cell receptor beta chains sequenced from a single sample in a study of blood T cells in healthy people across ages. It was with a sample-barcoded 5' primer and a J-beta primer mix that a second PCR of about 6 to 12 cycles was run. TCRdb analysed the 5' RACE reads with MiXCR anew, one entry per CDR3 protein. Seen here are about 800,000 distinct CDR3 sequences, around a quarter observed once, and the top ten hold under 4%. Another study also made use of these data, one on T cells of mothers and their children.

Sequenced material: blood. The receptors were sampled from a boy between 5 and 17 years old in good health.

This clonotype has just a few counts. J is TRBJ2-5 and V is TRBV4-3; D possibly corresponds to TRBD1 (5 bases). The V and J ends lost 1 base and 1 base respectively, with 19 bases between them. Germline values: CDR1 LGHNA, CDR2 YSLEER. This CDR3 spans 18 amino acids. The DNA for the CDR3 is TGCGCCAGCAGCCAAGGGATCGGAGTAGGGCAGGGCCAAGAGACCCAGTACTTC. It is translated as CASSQGIGVGQGQETQYF.

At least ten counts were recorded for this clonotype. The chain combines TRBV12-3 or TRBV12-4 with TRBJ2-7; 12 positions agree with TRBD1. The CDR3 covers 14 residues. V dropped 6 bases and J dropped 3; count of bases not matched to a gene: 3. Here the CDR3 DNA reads TGTGCCAGCAGGGGGACAGGGGGCTTCTACGAGCAGTACTTC. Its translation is CASRGTGGFYEQYF.

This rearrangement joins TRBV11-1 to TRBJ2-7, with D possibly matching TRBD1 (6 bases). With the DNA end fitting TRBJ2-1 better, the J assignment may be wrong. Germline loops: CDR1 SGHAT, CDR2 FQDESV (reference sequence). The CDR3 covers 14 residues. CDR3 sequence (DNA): TGTGCCAGCAGCCTAGGGGGAACAGACCATGAGCAGTTCTTC. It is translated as CASSLGGTDHEQFF.

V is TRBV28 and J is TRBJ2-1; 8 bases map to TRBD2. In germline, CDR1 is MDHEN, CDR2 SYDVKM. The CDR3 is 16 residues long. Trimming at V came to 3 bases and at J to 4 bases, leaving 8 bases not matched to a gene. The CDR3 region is CASSFSGAGGYNEQFF. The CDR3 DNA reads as TGTGCCAGCAGTTTTAGTGGTGCGGGAGGATACAATGAGCAGTTCTTC.

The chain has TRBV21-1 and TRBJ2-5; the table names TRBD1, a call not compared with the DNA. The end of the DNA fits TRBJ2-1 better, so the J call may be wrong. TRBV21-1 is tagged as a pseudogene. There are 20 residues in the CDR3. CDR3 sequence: CASSIGDRNPKVSSDNEQFF. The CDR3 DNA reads TGTGCCAGCAGCATTGGAGACAGGAACCCAAAGGTCAGTAGCGATAATGAGCAGTTCTTC.

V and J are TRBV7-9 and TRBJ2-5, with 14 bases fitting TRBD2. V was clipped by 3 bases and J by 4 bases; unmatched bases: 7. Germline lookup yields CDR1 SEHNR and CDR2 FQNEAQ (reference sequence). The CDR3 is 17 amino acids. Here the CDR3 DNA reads TGTGCCAGCAGCTTTCGACTAGCGGGGGGGCCTGGAGAGACCCAGTACTTC. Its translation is CASSFRLAGGPGETQYF.

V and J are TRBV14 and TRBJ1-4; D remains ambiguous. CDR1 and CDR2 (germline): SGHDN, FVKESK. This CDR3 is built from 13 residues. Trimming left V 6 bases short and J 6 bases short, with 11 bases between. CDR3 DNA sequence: TGTGCCAGCAGGCCAGCTGCTGATGAAAAACTGTTTTTT. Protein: CASRPAADEKLFF.

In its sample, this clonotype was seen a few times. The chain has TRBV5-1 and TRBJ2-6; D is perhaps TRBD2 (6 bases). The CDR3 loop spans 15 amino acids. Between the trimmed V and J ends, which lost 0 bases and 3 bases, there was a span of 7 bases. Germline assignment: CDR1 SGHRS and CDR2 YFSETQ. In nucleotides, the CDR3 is TGCGCCAGCAGCTTGGCGGGAGATGGGGCCAACGTCCTGACTTTC. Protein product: CASSLAGDGANVLTF.

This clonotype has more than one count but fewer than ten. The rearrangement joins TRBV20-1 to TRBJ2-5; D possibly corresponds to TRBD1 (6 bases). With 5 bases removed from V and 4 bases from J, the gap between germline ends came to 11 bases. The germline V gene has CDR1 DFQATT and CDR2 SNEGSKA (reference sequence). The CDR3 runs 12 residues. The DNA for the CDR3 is TGCAGTGCTGGCAGAGGGGGAGAGACCCAGTACTTC. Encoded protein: CSAGRGGETQYF.

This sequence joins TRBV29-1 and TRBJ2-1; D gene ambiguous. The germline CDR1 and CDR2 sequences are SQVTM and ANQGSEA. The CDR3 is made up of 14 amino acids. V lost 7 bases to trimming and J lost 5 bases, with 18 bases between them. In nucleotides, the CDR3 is TGCAGCGCCTTGATATATTTCGGGCACAATGAGCAGTTCTTC. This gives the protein CSALIYFGHNEQFF.

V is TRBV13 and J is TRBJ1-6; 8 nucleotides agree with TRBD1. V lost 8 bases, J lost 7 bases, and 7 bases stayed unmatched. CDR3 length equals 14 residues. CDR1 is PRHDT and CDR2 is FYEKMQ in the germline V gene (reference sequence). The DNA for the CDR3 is TGTGCCAGCGCCTTGGGACAGGAGAATTCACCCCTCCACTTT. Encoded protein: CASALGQENSPLHF. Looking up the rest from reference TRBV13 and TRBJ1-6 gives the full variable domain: AAGVIQSPRHLIKEKRETATLKCYPIPRHDTVYWYQQGPGQDPQFLISFYEKMQSDKGSIPDRFSAQQFSDYHSELNMSSLELGDSALYFCASALGQENSPLHFGNGTRLTVT.

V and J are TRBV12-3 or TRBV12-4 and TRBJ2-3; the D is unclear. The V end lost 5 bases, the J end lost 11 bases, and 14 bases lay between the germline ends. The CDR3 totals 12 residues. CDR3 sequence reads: CASSPRTDVQYF. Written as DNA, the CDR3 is TGTGCCAGCAGTCCGCGAACAGATGTGCAGTATTTT.

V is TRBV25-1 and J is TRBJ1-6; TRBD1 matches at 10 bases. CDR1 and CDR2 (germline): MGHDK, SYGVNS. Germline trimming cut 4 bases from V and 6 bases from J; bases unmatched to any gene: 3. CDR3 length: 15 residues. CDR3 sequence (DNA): TGTGCCAGCAGTGGCCGGGACAGGGGTAATTCACCCCTCCACTTT. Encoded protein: CASSGRDRGNSPLHF.

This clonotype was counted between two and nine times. The CDR3 DNA is TGTGCCAGCAGCTTAGTTCCGGGGGCAGGAGAAAAACTGTTTTTT. Its protein product is CASSLVPGAGEKLFF. The chain is built from TRBV7-6 and TRBJ1-4; tentatively, D is TRBD1 (6 bases). The CDR3 has 15 amino acids. V was pared by 1 base and J by 8 bases, with 14 bases between. Per the germline V gene, CDR1 is SGHVS and CDR2 is FNYEAQ.

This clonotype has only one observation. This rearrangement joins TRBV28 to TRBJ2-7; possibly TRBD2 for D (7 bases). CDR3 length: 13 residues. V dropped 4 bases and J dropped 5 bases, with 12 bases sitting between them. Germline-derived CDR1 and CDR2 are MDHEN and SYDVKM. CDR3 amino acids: CASSSRGADEQYF. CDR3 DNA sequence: TGTGCCAGCAGTTCACGGGGGGCCGACGAGCAGTACTTC.

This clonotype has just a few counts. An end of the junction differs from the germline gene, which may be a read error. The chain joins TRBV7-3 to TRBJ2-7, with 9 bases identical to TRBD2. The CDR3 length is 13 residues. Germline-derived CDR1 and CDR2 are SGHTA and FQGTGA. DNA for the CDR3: TGTGCCAGCAGCTTATTCGGCGGGGGGGAGCCGTACTTC. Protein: CASSLFGGGEPYF.

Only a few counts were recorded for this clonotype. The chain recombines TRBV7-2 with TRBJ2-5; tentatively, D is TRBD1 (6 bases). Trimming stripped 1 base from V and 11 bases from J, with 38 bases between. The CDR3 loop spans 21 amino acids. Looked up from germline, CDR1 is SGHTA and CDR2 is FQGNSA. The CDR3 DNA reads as TGTGCCAGCAGCTTAGTGCCCTCCCTGCGGCGGAGAACAGGGCCCCACTGGGAGCAGTACTTC. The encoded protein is CASSLVPSLRRRTGPHWEQYF.

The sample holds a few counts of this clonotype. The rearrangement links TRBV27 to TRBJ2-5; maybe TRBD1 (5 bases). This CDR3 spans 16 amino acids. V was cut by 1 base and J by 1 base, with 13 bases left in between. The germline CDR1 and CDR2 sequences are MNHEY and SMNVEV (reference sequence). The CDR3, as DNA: TGTGCCAGCAGTTTATTGGTCCAGGGCGTCCAAGAGACCCAGTACTTC. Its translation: CASSLLVQGVQETQYF.

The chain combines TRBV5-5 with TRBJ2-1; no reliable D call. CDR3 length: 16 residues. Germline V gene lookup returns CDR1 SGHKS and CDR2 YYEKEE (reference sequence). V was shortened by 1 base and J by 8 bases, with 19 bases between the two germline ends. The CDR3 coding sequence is TGTGCCAGCAGCTTGAGTCTAGGCGCTTTGGGTGATGAGCAGTTCTTC. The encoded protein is CASSLSLGALGDEQFF.

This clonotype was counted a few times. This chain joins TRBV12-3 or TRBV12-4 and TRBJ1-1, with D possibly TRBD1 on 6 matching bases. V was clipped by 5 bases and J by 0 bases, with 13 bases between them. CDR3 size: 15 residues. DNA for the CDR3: TGTGCCAGCAGTGGCCCGGACAGCATGAACACTGAAGCTTTCTTT. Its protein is CASSGPDSMNTEAFF.

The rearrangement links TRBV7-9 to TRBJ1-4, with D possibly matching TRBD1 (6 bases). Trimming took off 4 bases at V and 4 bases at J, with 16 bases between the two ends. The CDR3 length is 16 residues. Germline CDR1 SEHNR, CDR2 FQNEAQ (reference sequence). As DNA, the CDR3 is TGTGCCAGCAGCTCCCAGTGGGGGGCTGGTAATGAAAAACTGTTTTTT. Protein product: CASSSQWGAGNEKLFF.

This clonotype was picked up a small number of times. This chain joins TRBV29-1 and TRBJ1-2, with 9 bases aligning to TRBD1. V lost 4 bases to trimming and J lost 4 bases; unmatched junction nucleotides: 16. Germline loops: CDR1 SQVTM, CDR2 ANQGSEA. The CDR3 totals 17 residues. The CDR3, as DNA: TGCAGCGTTGGGGTGGGGACAGGGATAAGTCTTAGCTATGGCTACACCTTC. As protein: CSVGVGTGISLSYGYTF.

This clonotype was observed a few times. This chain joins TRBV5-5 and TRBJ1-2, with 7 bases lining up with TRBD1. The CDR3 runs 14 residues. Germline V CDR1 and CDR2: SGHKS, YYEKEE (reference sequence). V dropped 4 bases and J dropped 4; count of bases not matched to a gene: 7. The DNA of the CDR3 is TGTGCCAGCAGCCCCCAGGGGGGTAGCTATGGCTACACCTTC. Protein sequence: CASSPQGGSYGYTF.

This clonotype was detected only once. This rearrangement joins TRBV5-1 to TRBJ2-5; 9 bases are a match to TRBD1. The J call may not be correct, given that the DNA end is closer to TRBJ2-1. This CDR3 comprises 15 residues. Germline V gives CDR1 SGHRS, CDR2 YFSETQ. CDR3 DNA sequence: TGCGCCAGCAGCTTGACAGGGGGCGAATCCCGCGAGCAGTTCTTC. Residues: CASSLTGGESREQFF.